Following are 22 T cell receptor beta chains from one sample sequenced in a study of identical twins. One entry per CDR3 protein results from TCRdb running MiXCR on the 5' RACE reads. The table records about 500,000 distinct CDR3 sequences, 14% of them present only once. This sample was also put to use in a study of yellow fever vaccine responses in identical twins.

The sample consisted of CD4+ T cells sorted from blood. The receptors shown here come from a woman under 30 in good health.

The chain employs TRBV12-3 or TRBV12-4 and TRBJ2-7; 9 nucleotides match TRBD1. Trimming removed 6 bases from V and 1 base from J; junction bases left unmatched: 13. There are 17 residues in the CDR3. CDR3 sequence reads: CASRNPGTTGGSYEQYF. The CDR3 region has the DNA TGTGCCAGCAGGAACCCTGGGACGACAGGGGGGTCCTACGAGCAGTACTTC.

This clonotype appeared once. The junction shows a germline mismatch at one end, possibly a read error. J is TRBJ2-5 and V is TRBV7-7, with 10 bases lining up with TRBD1. Germline values: CDR1 SSHAT, CDR2 FNYEAQ (reference sequence). CDR3 size: 15 residues. CDR3 in DNA: TGTGCTAGCAGCTTAGGCCGGACAGGGGGGCAGACCCAGTACTTC. Translated, it gives CASSLGRTGGQTQYF.

This clonotype has just a few counts. The chain links TRBV28 to TRBJ2-3; TRBD1 matches 7 bases. Germline V gives CDR1 MDHEN, CDR2 SYDVKM. With V trimmed by 5 bases and J by 1 base, 6 bases remained unmatched. The CDR3 runs 15 residues. CDR3 in amino acids: CASSDTGTGTDTQYF. The CDR3 DNA reads TGTGCCAGCAGTGATACCGGGACAGGCACAGATACGCAGTATTTT.

This clonotype has a handful of counts. The junction departs from germline at one end; a sequencing error may be responsible. The gene calls are TRBV7-7 and TRBJ2-5, with D perhaps assigned TRBD1 or TRBD2 (6 bases each). The CDR3 covers 14 residues. Germline V gene sequence: CDR1 SSHAT, CDR2 FNYEAQ (reference sequence). For the CDR3, the DNA is TGTGCTAGCAGCCCTCACGGAGGGGGAGAGACCCAGTACTTC. Its translation: CASSPHGGGETQYF.

The sample holds a few counts of this clonotype. The chain joins TRBV10-3 to TRBJ2-2, with 7 bases matching TRBD2. Germline V gene data show CDR1 as ENHRY and CDR2 as SYGVKD. J lost 0 bases, V lost 7 bases, and 2 bases had no gene match. The CDR3 loop spans 14 amino acids. The CDR3 coding sequence is TGTGCCATCATCGCGGGGGCGAACACCGGGGAGCTGTTTTTT. Protein: CAIIAGANTGELFF.

The chain recombines TRBV6-5 with TRBJ2-7; a weak D match, TRBD2 (5 bases). The CDR3 contains 15 residues. Germline assignment: CDR1 MNHEY and CDR2 SVGAGI. Trimming left V 2 bases short and J 4 bases short, with 15 bases between. The CDR3 DNA sequence: TGTGCCAGCAGTTACCAAGGACTCCGACCATACGAGCAGTACTTC. Protein sequence: CASSYQGLRPYEQYF.

The sample holds a few counts of this clonotype. The chain combines TRBV4-1 with TRBJ2-5, with D tentatively TRBD2 (7 bases). V lost 2 bases, J lost 4 bases, and 14 bases lay in between. Germline CDR1 is MGHRA and CDR2 is YSYEKL. This CDR3 has 15 residues. CDR3 DNA: TGCGCCAGCAGCCAACAGGGGAGGGAAGGAGAGACCCAGTACTTC. Encoded protein: CASSQQGREGETQYF.

This clonotype has a handful of counts. J is TRBJ2-3 and V is TRBV15; 9 nucleotides align to TRBD2. The length of the CDR3 is 18 residues. Germline assignment: CDR1 LNHNV and CDR2 YYDKDF (reference sequence). V was pared by 0 bases and J by 2 bases, with 9 bases of the junction left unmatched. In DNA form, the CDR3 reads TGTGCCACCAGCAGAGACCATTGGCTAGCGGGGATCACAGATACGCAGTATTTT. This codes for CATSRDHWLAGITDTQYF.

This clonotype was counted a few times. This chain links TRBV6-2 or TRBV6-3 with TRBJ2-7; maybe TRBD2 (6 bases). V was trimmed by 8 bases and J by 6 bases, leaving 20 bases between them. The CDR3 consists of 14 residues. Germline assignment: CDR1 MNHEY and CDR2 SVGEGT. The CDR3 region is CASGGLLGGTEQYF. CDR3 coding DNA: TGTGCCAGCGGAGGGCTCCTCGGTGGGACCGAGCAGTACTTC.

This clonotype was recorded a few times. The CDR3: CASSPGTTQSTDTQYF. DNA of the CDR3: TGTGCCAGCAGCCCCGGGACTACTCAATCCACAGATACGCAGTATTTT. This chain links TRBV9 with TRBJ2-3; 7 bases align to TRBD2. CDR1 is SGDLS and CDR2 is YYNGEE in the germline V gene. The CDR3 is made up of 16 amino acids. The ends lost 4 bases at V and 2 bases at J; junction bases unmatched: 10. Combining the CDR3 with reference TRBV9 and TRBJ2-3 gives the whole variable domain DSGVTQTPKHLITATGQRVTLRCSPRSGDLSVYWYQQSLDQGLQFLIQYYNGEERAKGNILERFSAQQFPDLHSELNLSSLELGDSALYFCASSPGTTQSTDTQYFGPGTRLTVL.

The chain has TRBV20-1 and TRBJ2-7, with TRBD2 matching over 12 bases. CDR3 size: 15 residues. The germline V gene encodes CDR1 DFQATT and CDR2 SNEGSKA (reference sequence). V gave up 4 bases and J gave up 1 base; unmatched junction bases: 5. The CDR3: CSANPGTSGSYEQYF. For the CDR3, the DNA is TGCAGTGCTAACCCCGGGACTAGCGGGTCCTACGAGCAGTACTTC.

This clonotype occurred a few times. The rearrangement joins TRBV21-1 to TRBJ2-5; the table's TRBD2 call for D was not verified on the DNA. TRBV21-1 counts as a pseudogene. This CDR3 is built from 16 residues. CDR3 protein: CASSKGERDYEETQYF. The CDR3 DNA sequence: TGTGCCAGCAGCAAAGGGGAAAGGGACTATGAAGAGACCCAGTACTTC.

This clonotype was observed at least ten times. The chain combines TRBV29-1 with TRBJ2-1, with D tentatively TRBD1 or TRBD2 (5 bases each). CDR3 length: 15 amino acids. Trimming took 4 bases from V and 6 from J, leaving 19 bases between them. Germline V gives CDR1 SQVTM, CDR2 ANQGSEA. This CDR3 reads CSVGFLGTQRNEQFF. In DNA, the CDR3 is TGCAGCGTTGGGTTCCTTGGGACCCAGCGCAATGAGCAGTTCTTC.

J is TRBJ2-3 and V is TRBV12-3 or TRBV12-4, with TRBD2 matching 8 bases. V lost 2 bases and J lost 4; bases outside the gene matches: 11. The length of the CDR3 is 17 residues. The CDR3 nucleotides are TGTGCCAGCAGTTTAACCCCCTCGGGGGGGCCCGCAGATACGCAGTATTTT. Residues: CASSLTPSGGPADTQYF.

A few counts support this clonotype. The chain has TRBV2 and TRBJ1-1, with TRBD1 as a possible D gene (6 bases). The CDR3 is 13 amino acids. The V end was cut by 6 bases, the J end by 2 bases, with 10 bases between. Germline V gene sequence: CDR1 SNHLY, CDR2 FYNNEI. The CDR3 DNA reads as TGTGCCAGCAGGGTGGACAGAAACACTGAAGCTTTCTTT. Translated, it gives CASRVDRNTEAFF.

There are a few counts of this clonotype. The rearrangement links TRBV7-9 to TRBJ2-1; the match to TRBD1 covers 8 bases. J was trimmed by 8 bases and V by 5 bases; bases with no gene match: 8. There are 14 residues in the CDR3. From germline, CDR1 is SEHNR and CDR2 FQNEAQ (reference sequence). The CDR3 bases are TGTGCCAGCAGCCTACAGACAGGGGCGGATGAGCAGTTCTTC. Its protein product is CASSLQTGADEQFF. The complete variable domain, with remaining parts taken from reference TRBV7-9 and TRBJ2-1, reads DTGVSQNPRHKITKRGQNVTFRCDPISEHNRLYWYRQTLGQGPEFLTYFQNEAQLEKSRLLSDRFSAERPKGSFSTLEIQRTEQGDSAMYLCASSLQTGADEQFFGPGTRLTVL.

This clonotype came up a few times. The chain recombines TRBV24-1 with TRBJ1-5; D possibly corresponds to TRBD1 (5 bases). From germline, CDR1 is KGHDR and CDR2 SFDVKD. The germline V and J ends were trimmed by 4 bases and 3 bases, with 15 bases remaining between them. The CDR3 loop spans 16 amino acids. The CDR3 loop reads CATSDSATGSNQPQHF. CDR3 DNA sequence: TGTGCCACCAGTGACTCCGCTACAGGATCCAATCAGCCCCAGCATTTT.

The chain joins TRBV4-2 to TRBJ2-2; TRBD1 is a possible D gene (5 bases). CDR1 is LGHNA and CDR2 is YNFKEQ in the germline V gene. With 1 base removed from V and 4 bases from J, the gap between germline ends came to 16 bases. The CDR3 is made up of 17 amino acids. The CDR3 DNA reads TGTGCCAGCAGCCAAGTAAGCGACAGCCCCTCCACCGGGGAGCTGTTTTTT. Translation gives CASSQVSDSPSTGELFF.

This clonotype was observed a few times. The chain employs TRBV5-1 and TRBJ2-3; D is perhaps TRBD2 (6 bases). Germline CDR1 SGHRS, CDR2 YFSETQ. V was pared by 4 bases and J by 4 bases, with 13 bases between. This CDR3 has 14 amino acids. The CDR3 sequence: CASSETSFSDTQYF. DNA of the CDR3: TGCGCCAGCAGCGAAACTAGCTTCTCAGATACGCAGTATTTT.

V is TRBV20-1 and J is TRBJ2-1, with 7 positions matching TRBD2. Germline trimming cut 5 bases from V and 0 bases from J; bases unmatched to any gene: 10. Germline CDR1 is DFQATT and CDR2 is SNEGSKA (reference sequence). The CDR3 covers 16 residues. CDR3 sequence (DNA): TGCAGTGCTGGGACCAGCGGGGCCAGCTCCTACAATGAGCAGTTCTTC. It encodes CSAGTSGASSYNEQFF.

By share, this clonotype ranks as medium-sized (0.01 to 0.1%). The chain couples TRBV7-2 to TRBJ2-5; D unresolved. CDR3 length: 15 residues. The germline CDR1 and CDR2 sequences are SGHTA and FQGNSA. V was cut by 1 base and J by 2 bases, with 11 bases left in between. CDR3 protein: CASSLGLPSQETQYF. CDR3 nucleotide sequence: TGTGCCAGCAGCTTAGGGCTACCAAGTCAAGAGACCCAGTACTTC.

This clonotype was detected ten times or more. The gene calls are TRBV5-4 and TRBJ2-3, with 8 bases matching TRBD2. V shed 5 bases, J shed 0 bases, and the junction held 2 bases outside the gene matches. CDR1 and CDR2 from the germline V gene are SGHNT and YYREEE (reference sequence). CDR3 length: 14 amino acids. The CDR3 nucleotides are TGTGCCAGCAGTAGCGGGAAGAGCACAGATACGCAGTATTTT. Translation: CASSSGKSTDTQYF.